A single sample is the source of the 18 T cell receptor beta chains below, sequenced in a study of T-cell memory formation after mild COVID-19. Each CDR3 protein gets one entry after TCRdb re-called the 5' RACE reads with MiXCR. The sample has 65,000 to 90,000 distinct CDR3 sequences, roughly 13% seen once; the top ten hold less than 45%. Sequenced material: PBMCs or a T cell subset sorted from them (not recorded which). The receptors were sampled from a man between 18 and 29 years old who had mild COVID-19 (a few samples of this study predate the infection). Cell type and time point are not known.

This clonotype was seen only a few times. V usage is TRBV29-1 and J usage is TRBJ1-3, with TRBD1 as a possible D gene (5 bases). The V end was cut by 6 bases, the J end by 1 base, with 16 bases between. CDR1 and CDR2 from the germline V gene are SQVTM and ANQGSEA. The CDR3 sequence is 15 residues long. The CDR3 region has the DNA TGCAGCGTCCAGGGTTACCGGGGATCTGGAAACACCATATATTTT. Amino acid sequence: CSVQGYRGSGNTIYF. The whole variable domain, remainder taken from reference TRBV29-1 and TRBJ1-3, is SAVISQKPSRDICQRGTSLTIQCQVDSQVTMMFWYRQQPGQSLTLIATANQGSEATYESGFVIDKFPISRPNLTFSTLTVSNMSPEDSSIYLCSVQGYRGSGNTIYFGEGSWLTVV.

In this sample, this clonotype turned up a few times. This rearrangement joins TRBV6-2 or TRBV6-3 to TRBJ1-5; TRBD1 agrees at 9 bases. V lost 5 bases, J lost 4 bases, and 3 bases stayed unmatched. This CDR3 has 14 amino acids. Germline CDR1 MNHEY, CDR2 SVGEGT. The CDR3 sequence is CASSRGQGNQPQHF. The CDR3 DNA reads TGTGCCAGCAGTAGGGGACAGGGTAATCAGCCCCAGCATTTT.

This clonotype has just a few counts. The chain uses TRBV12-3 or TRBV12-4 and TRBJ2-5; 7 nucleotides match TRBD1. The V gene end was trimmed by 3 bases and the J gene end by 5 bases; junction bases not matched to a gene: 12. The CDR3 covers 16 residues. Here the CDR3 DNA reads TGTGCCAGCAGTTTTGGGGGCAGGGACAGTAAGGAGACCCAGTACTTC. Protein: CASSFGGRDSKETQYF.

The chain is built from TRBV5-5 and TRBJ1-6; D gene ambiguous. CDR3 length equals 16 residues. Trimming removed 4 bases at V and 5 bases at J, with 16 bases between. Germline lookup yields CDR1 SGHKS and CDR2 YYEKEE (reference sequence). This chain's CDR3 is CASSPRPGLNNSPLHF. DNA for the CDR3: TGTGCCAGCAGCCCCCGACCGGGATTGAATAATTCACCCCTCCACTTT.

This clonotype was observed a handful of times. The rearrangement joins TRBV27 to TRBJ1-5; 8 bases match TRBD1. Germline-derived CDR1 and CDR2 are MNHEY and SMNVEV (reference sequence). This CDR3 comprises 15 residues. Trimming took 4 bases from V and 0 from J; bases not matched to a gene: 2. The CDR3 bases are TGTGCCAGCAGTTGGACAGGGAGTAGCAATCAGCCCCAGCATTTT. Its protein product is CASSWTGSSNQPQHF.

The CDR3 here is CSAGDTEAFF. The CDR3 DNA reads as TGCAGCGCGGGCGACACTGAAGCTTTCTTT. V gene TRBV29-1 combines with J gene TRBJ1-1, with unresolved D. The germline V and J ends were trimmed by 7 bases and 3 bases, with 6 bases remaining between them. The germline V gene encodes CDR1 SQVTM and CDR2 ANQGSEA. This CDR3 is built from 10 residues. The full variable domain, with the rest looked up from reference TRBV29-1 and TRBJ1-1, is SAVISQKPSRDICQRGTSLTIQCQVDSQVTMMFWYRQQPGQSLTLIATANQGSEATYESGFVIDKFPISRPNLTFSTLTVSNMSPEDSSIYLCSAGDTEAFFGQGTRLTVV.

Here the CDR3 DNA reads TGTGCCAGCAGCTTGAGTCTAGGGACGTATGCTGGAAACACCATATATTTT. Translation: CASSLSLGTYAGNTIYF. The V call is TRBV5-8, the J call TRBJ1-3, with a tentative D call TRBD1 (5 bases). Germline loops: CDR1 SGHTS, CDR2 YDEGEE. The V gene lost 1 base and the J gene lost 2 bases, with 16 bases spanning the gap. The CDR3 has 17 residues.

The chain joins TRBV4-2 to TRBJ2-3; D might be TRBD2 (5 bases). The V end was cut by 0 bases, the J end by 5 bases, with 12 bases between. Germline loops: CDR1 LGHNA, CDR2 YNFKEQ. CDR3 size: 15 residues. This chain's CDR3 is CASSQERGPGDTQYF. The DNA for the CDR3 is TGTGCCAGCAGCCAAGAACGAGGGCCCGGAGATACGCAGTATTTT.

In its sample, this clonotype was seen a few times. The CDR3 is CASSLTSSGSPGTDTQYF. CDR3 bases: TGTGCCAGCAGCTTAACCTCTAGCGGTTCCCCGGGCACAGATACGCAGTATTTT. This chain joins TRBV7-2 and TRBJ2-3, with TRBD2 identical over 7 bases. The CDR3 is made up of 18 amino acids. Per germline, CDR1 SGHTA and CDR2 FQGNSA. V lost 2 bases, J lost 1 base, and 12 bases stayed unmatched.

Only a few counts were recorded for this clonotype. The chain has TRBV7-9 and TRBJ2-5; D is perhaps TRBD1 (5 bases). V lost 2 bases, J lost 5 bases, and 18 bases lay in between. Germline V gene sequence: CDR1 SEHNR, CDR2 FQNEAQ (reference sequence). The CDR3 runs 16 residues. CDR3 in DNA: TGTGCCAGCAGCTTACCGATAGGAGACAGACTGGAGACCCAGTACTTC. Protein: CASSLPIGDRLETQYF.

This clonotype was counted between two and nine times. The gene calls are TRBV5-1 and TRBJ2-7; no clear D gene. The CDR3 is 13 amino acids. V shed 6 bases and J shed 0 bases, with 10 bases lying between them. Looked up from germline, CDR1 is SGHRS and CDR2 is YFSETQ. CDR3 protein: CASTPASSYEQYF. CDR3 DNA: TGCGCCAGCACCCCGGCGAGCTCCTACGAGCAGTACTTC.

The CDR3 DNA is TGCAGCGTTTCAGGGACAGCCTACGAGCAGTACTTC. This encodes CSVSGTAYEQYF. J is TRBJ2-7 and V is TRBV29-1; 7 bases are shared with TRBD1. The V gene's germline CDR1 is SQVTM and CDR2 ANQGSEA. The V gene end was trimmed by 5 bases and the J gene end by 2 bases; junction bases not matched to a gene: 3. The CDR3 length is 12 residues.

This clonotype was observed a handful of times. CDR3 in amino acids: CAISDASYTEAFF. The CDR3 DNA sequence: TGTGCCATCAGTGATGCTTCCTACACTGAAGCTTTCTTT. The gene calls are TRBV10-3 and TRBJ1-1; the D is unclear. Per germline, CDR1 ENHRY and CDR2 SYGVKD. V was cut by 3 bases and J by 3 bases, with 8 bases left in between. The CDR3 is made up of 13 amino acids.

Here the CDR3 reads CASSRPLNTGELFF. The CDR3 DNA reads as TGCGCCAGCAGCCGCCCCTTAAACACCGGGGAGCTGTTTTTT. The chain uses TRBV4-1 and TRBJ2-2, with no clear D. Between the trimmed V and J ends, which lost 4 bases and 2 bases, there was a span of 8 bases. Germline loops: CDR1 MGHRA, CDR2 YSYEKL. This CDR3 has 14 residues.

This chain links TRBV11-3 with TRBJ2-7; D remains unclear. V was trimmed by 6 bases and J by 5 bases, leaving 11 bases between them. The CDR3 runs 12 residues. Germline V gene sequence: CDR1 SGHNT, CDR2 YENEEA. CDR3 sequence (DNA): TGTGCCAGCAGTCAAATGGCTAACGAGCAGTACTTC. Amino acid sequence: CASSQMANEQYF.

V and J are TRBV7-2 and TRBJ2-3; 7 nucleotides align to TRBD2. Germline V gives CDR1 SGHTA, CDR2 FQGNSA. V dropped 4 bases and J dropped 0; count of bases not matched to a gene: 10. The CDR3 has 17 amino acids. CDR3 nucleotides: TGTGCCAGCAGCTCCTCCCCCCGGGGGGTTAGCACAGATACGCAGTATTTT. Encoded protein: CASSSSPRGVSTDTQYF.

This clonotype was detected ten times or more. The chain couples TRBV7-9 to TRBJ2-5; D ambiguous. The CDR3 loop spans 12 amino acids. Trimming left V 7 bases short and J 2 bases short, with 8 bases between. Germline V gene data show CDR1 as SEHNR and CDR2 as FQNEAQ (reference sequence). The CDR3 loop reads CASIEGQETQYF. The DNA for the CDR3 is TGTGCCAGCATAGAAGGGCAAGAGACCCAGTACTTC.

This clonotype was seen more than once but under ten times. The rearrangement uses TRBV10-3 and TRBJ2-7; D might be TRBD1 or TRBD2, each matching 5 bases. This CDR3 has 13 amino acids. Trimming left V 9 bases short and J 0 bases short, with 12 bases between. Germline lookup yields CDR1 ENHRY and CDR2 SYGVKD. CDR3 bases: TGTGCCATTTCCGGGACGGACTCCTACGAGCAGTACTTC. This encodes CAISGTDSYEQYF.